This T cell receptor (beta chain) comes out of a study of T-cell reconstitution after alpha-beta-depleted transplantation in children. Whole-study findings and limits: At the one-year point after transplant, T-cell counts and TCRbeta diversity were found to come mostly from T cells that had been newly produced.

Germline V gene lookup returns CDR1 MDHEN and CDR2 SYDVKM. The V end lost 8 bases, the J end lost 0 bases, and 9 bases lay between the germline ends. The CDR3 totals 13 residues. Researchers prepared the TCRbeta library using unique molecular identifiers, the study reports. Using its own MiXCR run on the PCR reads, TCRdb lists one record per CDR3 protein. The data contain about 980,000 distinct CDR3 sequences, under 30% of them singletons. About this clonotype: The antigen remains unidentified.

Sequenced material: PBMCs, mostly from graft donor cells, taken 360 days after TCRalphabeta/CD19-depleted stem cell transplant. The receptor was derived from a boy under three years old who had a stem cell transplant for SCID, so the T cells may come from the graft donor. This chain joins TRBV28 and TRBJ2-3; either TRBD1 or TRBD2 may fit D (5 bases each). Here the CDR3 DNA reads TGTGCCAGCTGGGACGTTAGCACAGATACGCAGTATTTT. Translation gives CASWDVSTDTQYF.